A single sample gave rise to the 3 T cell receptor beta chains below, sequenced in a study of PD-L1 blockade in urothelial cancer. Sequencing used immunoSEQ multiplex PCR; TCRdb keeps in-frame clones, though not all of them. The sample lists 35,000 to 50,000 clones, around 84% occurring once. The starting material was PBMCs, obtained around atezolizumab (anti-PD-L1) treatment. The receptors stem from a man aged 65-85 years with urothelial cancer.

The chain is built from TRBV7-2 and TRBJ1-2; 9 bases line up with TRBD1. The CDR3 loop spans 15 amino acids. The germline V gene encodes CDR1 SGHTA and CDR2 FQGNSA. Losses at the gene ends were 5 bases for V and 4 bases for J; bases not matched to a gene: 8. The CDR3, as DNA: TGTGCCAGCAGCCCTTATACAGGGGGCGGCTATGGCTACACCTTC. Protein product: CASSPYTGGGYGYTF. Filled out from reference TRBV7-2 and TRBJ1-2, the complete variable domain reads GAGVSQSPSNKVTEKGKDVELRCDPISGHTALYWYRQSLGQGLEFLIYFQGNSAPDKSGLPSDRFSAERTGGSVSTLTIQRTQQEDSAVYLCASSPYTGGGYGYTFGSGTRLTVV.

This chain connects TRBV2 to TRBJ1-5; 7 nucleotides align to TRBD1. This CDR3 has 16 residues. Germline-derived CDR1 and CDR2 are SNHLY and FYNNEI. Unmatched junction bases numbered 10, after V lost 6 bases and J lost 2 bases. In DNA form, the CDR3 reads TGTGCCAGCAGCCTAATACCCGGACAGGGCAATCAGCCCCAGCATTTT. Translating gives CASSLIPGQGNQPQHF.

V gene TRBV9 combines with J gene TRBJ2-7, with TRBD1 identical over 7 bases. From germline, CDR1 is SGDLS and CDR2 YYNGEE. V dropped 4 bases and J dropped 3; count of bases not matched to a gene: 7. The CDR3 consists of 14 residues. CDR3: CASSPTGTLYEQYF. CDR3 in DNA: TGTGCCAGCAGCCCGACAGGGACCCTCTACGAGCAGTACTTC.